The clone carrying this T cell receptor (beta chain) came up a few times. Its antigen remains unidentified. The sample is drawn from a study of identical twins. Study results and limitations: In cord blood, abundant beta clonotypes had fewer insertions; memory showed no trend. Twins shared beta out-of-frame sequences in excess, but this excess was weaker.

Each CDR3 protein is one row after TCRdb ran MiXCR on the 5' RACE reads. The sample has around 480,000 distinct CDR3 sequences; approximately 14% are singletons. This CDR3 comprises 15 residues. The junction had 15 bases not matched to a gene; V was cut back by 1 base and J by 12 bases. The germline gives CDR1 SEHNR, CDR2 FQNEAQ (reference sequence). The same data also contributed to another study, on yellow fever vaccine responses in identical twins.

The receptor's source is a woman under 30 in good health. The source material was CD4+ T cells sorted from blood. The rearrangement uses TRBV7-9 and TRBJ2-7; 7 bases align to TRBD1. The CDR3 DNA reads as TGTGCCAGCAGCTTAGGGTTAGGGGGACAGAGGAGCTTGTACTTC. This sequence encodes CASSLGLGGQRSLYF.